This paragraph covers one T cell receptor (beta chain) sequence. CDR1 is GTSNPN and CDR2 is SVGIG in the germline V gene (reference sequence). Trimming took off 1 base at V and 2 bases at J, with 6 bases between the two ends. There are 13 residues in the CDR3. This record belongs to a study of T cells in localized non-small cell lung cancer. Clones were sequenced by immunoSEQ multiplex PCR, and TCRdb holds only the in-frame ones, with some missing. Seen here are some 870 clones, under 35% observed once, and the top ten hold about 16%. This sequence originates from a woman between 18 and 49 years old with stage III lung adenocarcinoma. The specimen comprised lung tumor tissue, sampled before any cancer treatment. The genes are TRBV30 and TRBJ1-5; no clear D. CDR3 sequence reads: CAWSADGNQPQHF. In DNA, the CDR3 is TGTGCCTGGAGTGCAGACGGCAATCAGCCCCAGCATTTT.